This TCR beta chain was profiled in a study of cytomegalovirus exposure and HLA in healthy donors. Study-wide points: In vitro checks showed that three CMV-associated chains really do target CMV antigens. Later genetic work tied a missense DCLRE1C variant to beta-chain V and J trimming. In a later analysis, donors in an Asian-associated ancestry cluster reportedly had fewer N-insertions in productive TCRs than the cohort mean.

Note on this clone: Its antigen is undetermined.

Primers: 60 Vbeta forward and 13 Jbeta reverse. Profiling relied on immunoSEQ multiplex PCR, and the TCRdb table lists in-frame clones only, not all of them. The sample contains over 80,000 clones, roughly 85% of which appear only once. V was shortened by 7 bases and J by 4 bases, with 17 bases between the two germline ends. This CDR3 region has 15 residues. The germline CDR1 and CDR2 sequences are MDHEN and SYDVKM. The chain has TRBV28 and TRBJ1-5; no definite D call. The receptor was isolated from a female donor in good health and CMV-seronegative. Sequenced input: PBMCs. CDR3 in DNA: TGTGCCAGCAACTCCGGGGTTTTGGGGAATCAGCCCCAGCATTTT. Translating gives CASNSGVLGNQPQHF.